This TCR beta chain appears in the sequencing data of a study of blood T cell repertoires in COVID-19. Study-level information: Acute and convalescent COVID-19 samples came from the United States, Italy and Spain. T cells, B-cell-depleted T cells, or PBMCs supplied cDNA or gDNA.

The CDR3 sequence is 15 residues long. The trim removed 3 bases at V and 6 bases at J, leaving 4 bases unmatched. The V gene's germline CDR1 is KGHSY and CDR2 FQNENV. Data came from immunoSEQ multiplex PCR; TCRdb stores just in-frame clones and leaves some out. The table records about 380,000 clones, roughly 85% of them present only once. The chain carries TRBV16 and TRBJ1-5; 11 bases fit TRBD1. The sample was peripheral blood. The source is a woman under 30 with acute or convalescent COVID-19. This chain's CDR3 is CASSHTGTGGQPQHF. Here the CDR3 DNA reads TGTGCCAGCAGCCACACCGGGACAGGGGGTCAGCCCCAGCATTTT.